Listed here are 30 T cell receptor beta chains from one sample, sequenced in a study of blood T cell repertoires in COVID-19. TCRdb keeps only in-frame clones here, not all; method: immunoSEQ multiplex PCR. The top ten hold approximately 8% of the sample, which has some 200,000 clones, around four fifths seen once. Input material: peripheral blood. These receptor sequences come from a woman aged 50 to 65 with active or convalescent COVID-19.

V usage is TRBV28 and J usage is TRBJ1-6; TRBD1 is a possible D gene (6 bases). V lost 6 bases to trimming and J lost 13 bases, with 13 bases between them. CDR3 length: 12 residues. Germline values: CDR1 MDHEN, CDR2 SYDVKM. In DNA, the CDR3 is TGTGCCAGCAGAGACAGGCTCGCGCCCCTCCACTTT. It is translated as CASRDRLAPLHF.

This sequence joins TRBV18 and TRBJ1-2, with TRBD1 matching 7 bases. Germline V gene data show CDR1 as KGHSH and CDR2 as LQKENI. This CDR3 region has 14 residues. Trimming cost V 3 bases and J 7 bases; bases outside gene matches: 8. The CDR3 DNA reads as TGTGCCAGCTCACCTGAACAGGGGAGAGCTGGCTACACCTTC. This sequence encodes CASSPEQGRAGYTF.

The chain links TRBV7-9 to TRBJ1-4; 8 bases map to TRBD1. In germline, CDR1 is SEHNR, CDR2 FQNEAQ (reference sequence). The CDR3 is 15 amino acids. Trimming cost V 0 bases and J 8 bases; bases outside gene matches: 5. Here the CDR3 DNA reads TGTGCCAGCAGCTTAGCGGACAGGGAAGGGGAAAAACTGTTTTTT. This translates into CASSLADREGEKLFF. Using reference TRBV7-9 and TRBJ1-4 for the parts outside the CDR3, the full variable domain is DTGVSQNPRHKITKRGQNVTFRCDPISEHNRLYWYRQTLGQGPEFLTYFQNEAQLEKSRLLSDRFSAERPKGSFSTLEIQRTEQGDSAMYLCASSLADREGEKLFFGSGTQLSVL.

This clone was counted a single time. CDR3 in DNA: TGTGCCAGCAGCGAACAGGGCTCTCATGGCTACACCTTC. As protein: CASSEQGSHGYTF. V is TRBV7-3 and J is TRBJ1-2; TRBD1 might be the D (6 bases). Trimming removed 5 bases from V and 6 bases from J, with 13 bases in between. Per the germline V gene, CDR1 is SGHTA and CDR2 is FQGTGA. This CDR3 contains 13 residues.

This chain connects TRBV5-5 to TRBJ2-7; 7 bases align to TRBD1. V was pared by 0 bases and J by 10 bases, with 4 bases of the junction left unmatched. Germline-derived CDR1 and CDR2 are SGHKS and YYEKEE (reference sequence). The CDR3 runs 12 residues. The CDR3, as DNA: TGTGCCAGCAGCTTGGACAGGGGCGCCCAGTACTTC. This translates into CASSLDRGAQYF.

The chain has TRBV7-6 and TRBJ1-5; 9 bases agree with TRBD1. The germline V gene encodes CDR1 SGHVS and CDR2 FNYEAQ. V was pared by 5 bases and J by 4 bases, with 12 bases of the junction left unmatched. The CDR3 covers 17 residues. CDR3 sequence reads: CASSQRTGVRGNQPQHF. DNA of the CDR3: TGTGCCAGCAGCCAGCGGACAGGGGTTAGGGGGAATCAGCCCCAGCATTTT.

This clone was detected only a few times. The V gene is TRBV3-1 (or the pseudogene TRBV3-2), the J gene TRBJ2-3; unclear D gene. Germline V lookup: CDR1 LGHDT, CDR2 YNNKEL (reference sequence). The ends were cut back, 2 bases at V and 4 bases at J, with 10 bases in the middle. The CDR3 totals 14 residues. The CDR3 region has the DNA TGTGCCAGCAGCCAAACTTCGTTACCAGATACGCAGTATTTT. Translation gives CASSQTSLPDTQYF.

V and J are TRBV18 and TRBJ1-2, with a tentative D call TRBD1 (6 bases). V dropped 3 bases and J dropped 4 bases, with 12 bases sitting between them. This CDR3 has 14 amino acids. Germline CDR1 KGHSH, CDR2 LQKENI. For the CDR3, the DNA is TGTGCCAGCTCACCCGATACAGGGTCCTATGGCTACACCTTC. Protein product: CASSPDTGSYGYTF.

The V gene is TRBV5-6, the J gene TRBJ2-1, with TRBD2 matching 7 bases. This CDR3 region has 18 residues. The V gene end was trimmed by 0 bases and the J gene end by 0 bases; junction bases not matched to a gene: 9. CDR1 SGHDT and CDR2 YYEEEE come from the germline V gene. Written as DNA, the CDR3 is TGTGCCAGCAGCTTGGTCACGGGGACTATGGGCTCCTACAATGAGCAGTTCTTC. This sequence encodes CASSLVTGTMGSYNEQFF.

In its sample, this clone was seen a few times. The genes are TRBV5-1 and TRBJ1-2, with unresolved D. Germline CDR1 and CDR2: SGHRS and YFSETQ. The ends were cut back, 0 bases at V and 8 bases at J, with 17 bases in the middle. The CDR3 is 15 amino acids. The CDR3 sequence: CASSLEADRRGGYTF. The CDR3 DNA reads TGCGCCAGCAGCTTGGAAGCAGACCGTCGAGGAGGCTACACCTTC.

This clone has only a few counts. The chain combines TRBV3-1 (or the pseudogene TRBV3-2) with TRBJ1-4; a weak D match, TRBD1 (5 bases). The CDR3 totals 14 residues. Looked up from germline, CDR1 is LGHDT and CDR2 is YNNKEL (reference sequence). V was pared by 7 bases and J by 7 bases, with 16 bases between. CDR3 sequence reads: CASTSRALGEKLFF. The DNA for the CDR3 is TGTGCCAGCACGAGCAGGGCGTTGGGTGAAAAACTGTTTTTT.

The chain employs TRBV6-5 and TRBJ1-5; D unclear. The CDR3 totals 13 residues. Trimming pared 4 bases from V and 4 bases from J, leaving 8 bases between. Germline V gene data show CDR1 as MNHEY and CDR2 as SVGAGI. The CDR3 region has the DNA TGTGCCAGCAGTTCATCCAGGAATCAGCCCCAGCATTTT. This translates into CASSSSRNQPQHF.

This clone was seen a handful of times. The chain combines TRBV5-1 with TRBJ1-2; 8 bases are a match to TRBD1. Germline CDR1 reads SGHRS; CDR2 reads YFSETQ. This CDR3 is 15 amino acids long. Trimming took 4 bases from V and 3 from J; bases not matched to a gene: 8. CDR3 region: CASSTGDRSHYGYTF. The CDR3 nucleotides are TGCGCCAGCAGCACAGGGGACAGGTCGCACTATGGCTACACCTTC.

The genes are TRBV28 and TRBJ2-1; a weak D match, TRBD2 (7 bases). The germline V gene has CDR1 MDHEN and CDR2 SYDVKM. There are 12 residues in the CDR3. V lost 6 bases and J 10 bases, leaving 13 bases between the germline ends. The CDR3 DNA sequence: TGTGCCAGCAGCTTGGGGGGGGCCGAGCAGTTCTTC. Translation: CASSLGGAEQFF.

The chain combines TRBV6-5 with TRBJ2-5; possibly TRBD2 for D (5 bases). CDR1 is MNHEY, CDR2 SVGAGI, per germline. The CDR3 contains 14 residues. Trimming took 5 bases from V and 4 from J, leaving 14 bases between them. CDR3 residues: CASSPRDPLETQYF. CDR3 in DNA: TGTGCCAGCAGTCCCCGGGATCCTTTAGAGACCCAGTACTTC.

This chain joins TRBV25-1 and TRBJ1-1, with a tentative D call TRBD1 (5 bases). V lost 5 bases and J lost 4, with 17 bases in between. The CDR3 extends over 15 amino acids. Germline V lookup: CDR1 MGHDK, CDR2 SYGVNS. In nucleotides, the CDR3 is TGTGCCAGCAGTAAAATATTCAGGGTATCCACTGAAGCTTTCTTT. This codes for CASSKIFRVSTEAFF.

The chain recombines TRBV7-3 with TRBJ1-4, with D tentatively TRBD1 (5 bases). Germline CDR1 and CDR2: SGHTA and FQGTGA. Deletions cut 5 bases from V and 8 bases from J, with 27 bases between. CDR3 length: 18 amino acids. CDR3 DNA: TGTGCCAGCAGCCCTCCCGGGGACGCGGCACAGCGGGGGGAAAAACTGTTTTTT. Translation gives CASSPPGDAAQRGEKLFF.

V is TRBV19 and J is TRBJ2-7; TRBD1 matches 7 bases. CDR1 is LNHDA and CDR2 is SQIVND in the germline V gene (reference sequence). The CDR3 has 15 amino acids. Unmatched junction bases numbered 8, after V lost 4 bases and J lost 2 bases. CDR3 sequence reads: CASSTNRGTPYEQYF. The CDR3 nucleotides are TGTGCCAGTAGTACCAACAGGGGTACCCCCTACGAGCAGTACTTC.

This sequence joins TRBV19 and TRBJ2-7; TRBD2 is a possible D gene (6 bases). Germline loops: CDR1 LNHDA, CDR2 SQIVND (reference sequence). Trimming removed 6 bases from V and 4 bases from J, with 22 bases in between. The CDR3 contains 16 residues. DNA for the CDR3: TGTGCCAGTAGGGGGCCGACAGCGCGGGGCCCTTACGAGCAGTACTTC. It codes for CASRGPTARGPYEQYF. Looking up the rest from reference TRBV19 and TRBJ2-7 gives the full variable domain: DGGITQSPKYLFRKEGQNVTLSCEQNLNHDAMYWYRQDPGQGLRLIYYSQIVNDFQKGDIAEGYSVSREKKESFPLTVTSAQKNPTAFYLCASRGPTARGPYEQYFGPGTRLTVT.

The chain combines TRBV19 with TRBJ1-1, with 7 bases that match TRBD1. The V gene's germline CDR1 is LNHDA and CDR2 SQIVND (reference sequence). After removal of 7 bases from V and 3 bases from J, the junction contained 14 bases not matched to a gene. CDR3 size: 16 residues. DNA for the CDR3: TGTGCCAGTATGCCGGCGGGCAGGGGGTCCGACACTGAAGCTTTCTTT. It translates to CASMPAGRGSDTEAFF.

The chain couples TRBV5-1 to TRBJ1-1; 7 nucleotides match TRBD1. This CDR3 is built from 13 residues. V was clipped by 4 bases and J by 9 bases; unmatched bases: 9. Germline V gene data show CDR1 as SGHRS and CDR2 as YFSETQ. The CDR3 spells CASSAEKGAKAFF. CDR3 DNA: TGCGCCAGCAGCGCGGAGAAGGGGGCGAAAGCTTTCTTT.

The CDR3 DNA sequence: TGTGCCAGCAGCAGAGGGTCGTGGGAGACCCAGTACTTC. This sequence encodes CASSRGSWETQYF. The rearrangement uses TRBV13 and TRBJ2-5; D may be TRBD2 (5 bases). This CDR3 has 13 amino acids. Trimming pared 5 bases from V and 5 bases from J, leaving 12 bases between. Germline V CDR1 and CDR2: PRHDT, FYEKMQ (reference sequence).

The chain employs TRBV6-1 and TRBJ2-2; the D is unclear. The V end lost 2 bases, the J end lost 4 bases, and 14 bases lay between the germline ends. The CDR3 extends over 16 amino acids. The V gene's germline CDR1 is MNHNS and CDR2 SASEGT. The CDR3 reads CASSESLMGSTGELFF. As DNA, the CDR3 is TGTGCCAGCAGTGAATCGCTTATGGGCTCCACCGGGGAGCTGTTTTTT.

CDR3 in DNA: TGTGCCAGCAGCCAAGATAGAGCGGGAGGGCCACGGTTCTTC. As protein: CASSQDRAGGPRFF. The chain carries TRBV3-1 (or the pseudogene TRBV3-2) and TRBJ2-1, with 10 nucleotides matching TRBD2. With 0 bases clipped from V and 15 bases from J, the junction kept 8 bases outside the gene matches. This CDR3 has 14 residues. CDR1 is LGHDT, CDR2 YNNKEL, per germline (reference sequence).

The V call is TRBV6-5, the J call TRBJ2-2, with a weak D call TRBD1 (5 bases). V lost 7 bases and J 0 bases, leaving 9 bases between the germline ends. There are 14 residues in the CDR3. Germline CDR1 is MNHEY and CDR2 is SVGAGI. For the CDR3, the DNA is TGTGCCAGCAATAGGACACCGAACACCGGGGAGCTGTTTTTT. It codes for CASNRTPNTGELFF.

The count of this clone is one. The chain employs TRBV5-1 and TRBJ1-5, with a tentative D call TRBD1 (6 bases). The length of the CDR3 is 15 residues. The V and J ends lost 1 base and 5 bases respectively, with 13 bases between them. The germline V gene encodes CDR1 SGHRS and CDR2 YFSETQ. CDR3 sequence (DNA): TGCGCCAGCAGCTTGCGGGGGGGCCCCGATCAGCCCCAGCATTTT. Translating gives CASSLRGGPDQPQHF.

The CDR3 DNA follows: TGTGCCAGCAGTTCCTCCGGGATCCTCTATGGCTACACCTTC. Its protein is CASSSSGILYGYTF. The rearrangement uses TRBV28 and TRBJ1-2; D is ambiguous. In germline, CDR1 is MDHEN, CDR2 SYDVKM. V was clipped by 4 bases and J by 4 bases, with 13 bases between them. The CDR3 is 14 amino acids.

The rearrangement joins TRBV4-1 to TRBJ1-5; 8 bases are shared with TRBD1. CDR1 and CDR2 from the germline V gene are MGHRA and YSYEKL. J lost 3 bases, V lost 2 bases, and 6 bases had no gene match. The CDR3 is 16 residues long. The CDR3 coding sequence is TGCGCCAGCAGCCAAACGATACAGGGGGACAATCAGCCCCAGCATTTT. Amino acid sequence: CASSQTIQGDNQPQHF.

The gene calls are TRBV7-2 and TRBJ1-5; 7 bases are shared with TRBD1. From germline, CDR1 is SGHTA and CDR2 FQGNSA. This CDR3 is 15 amino acids long. After removal of 9 bases from V and 4 bases from J, the junction contained 12 bases not matched to a gene. CDR3 DNA sequence: TGTGCCAGTCAGCTCAGAAGACAGGGTAATCAGCCCCAGCATTTT. It encodes CASQLRRQGNQPQHF.

The V gene is TRBV5-1, the J gene TRBJ2-3; D gene ambiguous. Per the germline V gene, CDR1 is SGHRS and CDR2 is YFSETQ. Deletions cut 0 bases from V and 5 bases from J, with 4 bases between. The CDR3 loop spans 12 amino acids. The CDR3: CASSLGLDTQYF. The CDR3 DNA follows: TGCGCCAGCAGCTTGGGACTAGATACGCAGTATTTT.